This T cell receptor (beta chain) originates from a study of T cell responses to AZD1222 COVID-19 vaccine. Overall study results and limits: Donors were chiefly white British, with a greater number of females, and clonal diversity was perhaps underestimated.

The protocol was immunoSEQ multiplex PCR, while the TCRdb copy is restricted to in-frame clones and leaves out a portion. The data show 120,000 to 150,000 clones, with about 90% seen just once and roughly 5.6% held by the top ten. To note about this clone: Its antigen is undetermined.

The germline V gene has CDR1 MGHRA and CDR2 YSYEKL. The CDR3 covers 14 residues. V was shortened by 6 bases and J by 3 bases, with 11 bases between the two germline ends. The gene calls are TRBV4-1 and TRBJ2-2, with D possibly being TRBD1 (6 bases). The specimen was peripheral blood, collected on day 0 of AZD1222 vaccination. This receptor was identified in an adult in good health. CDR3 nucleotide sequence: TGCGCCAGCAGTAGACAGGTTTACACCGGGGAGCTGTTTTTT. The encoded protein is CASSRQVYTGELFF.